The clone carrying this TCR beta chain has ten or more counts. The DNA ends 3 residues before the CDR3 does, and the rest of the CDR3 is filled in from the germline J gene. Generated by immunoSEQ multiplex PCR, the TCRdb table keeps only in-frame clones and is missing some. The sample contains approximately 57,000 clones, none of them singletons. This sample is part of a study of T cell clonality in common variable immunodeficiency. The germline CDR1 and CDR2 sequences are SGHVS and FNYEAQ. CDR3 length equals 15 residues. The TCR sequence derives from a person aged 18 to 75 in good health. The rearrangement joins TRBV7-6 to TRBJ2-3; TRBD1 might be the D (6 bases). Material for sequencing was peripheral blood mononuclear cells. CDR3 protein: CASSLGPGAQETQYF. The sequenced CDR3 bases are TGTGCCAGCAGCTTAGGACCAGGGGCGCAAGAGACG.